Below, 4 T cell receptor beta chains from the same sample are listed, as sequenced in a study of persistence of HIV-infected CD4 T cells. Their antigens are not known. Overlapping HIV-1 Gag 15-mer peptides at approximately 0.96 ug per peptide per mL were used. CD4+ T cells upregulating both CD40 ligand and CD69 were sorted as responding cells. The libraries were made with immunoSEQ version 4 in survey mode. TCRdb's table, derived via immunoSEQ multiplex PCR, lists solely in-frame clones and lacks some. The table has nearly 20,000 clones, about 60% seen once; the top ten hold under 2.5%. The specimen was CD4+ T cells sorted from PBMCs after roughly 18-hour stimulation, collected from a patient who received antiretroviral therapy. These receptors came from an adult woman with HIV who was CMV-seropositive.

J is TRBJ1-5 and V is TRBV24-1; tentatively, D is TRBD1 (5 bases). Trimming removed 5 bases from V and 3 bases from J, with 7 bases in between. The CDR3 loop spans 13 amino acids. Germline values: CDR1 KGHDR, CDR2 SFDVKD. In nucleotides, the CDR3 is TGTGCCACCAGTGCGGGACCCAATCAGCCCCAGCATTTT. Protein product: CATSAGPNQPQHF.

About this clone: At the DNA level, this CDR3 is encoded by other sequences in the same sample as well. The chain employs TRBV2 and TRBJ2-6; D is unresolved. Trimming pared 2 bases from V and 3 bases from J, leaving 8 bases between. This CDR3 contains 15 residues. Germline lookup yields CDR1 SNHLY and CDR2 FYNNEI. The CDR3 loop reads CASSEQGFGANVLTF. The CDR3 DNA follows: TGTGCCAGCAGTGAACAAGGGTTTGGGGCCAACGTCCTGACTTTC.

CDR3 loop: CASSFTGTGLVNEQFF. The CDR3 DNA follows: TGCGCCAGCAGCTTTACCGGGACAGGGCTAGTCAATGAGCAGTTCTTC. V gene TRBV5-1 combines with J gene TRBJ2-1; 9 bases map to TRBD1. The CDR3 runs to 16 residues. V shed 2 bases, J shed 6 bases, and the junction held 9 bases outside the gene matches. Germline V gives CDR1 SGHRS, CDR2 YFSETQ.

The chain joins TRBV5-1 to TRBJ1-1, with a possible D match to TRBD1 (6 bases). With 0 bases removed from V and 4 bases from J, the gap between germline ends came to 19 bases. Germline assignment: CDR1 SGHRS and CDR2 YFSETQ. This CDR3 is 17 amino acids long. The CDR3 nucleotides are TGCGCCAGCAGCTTGGCCTCGTCAGGGGCAAGTACCACTGAAGCTTTCTTT. It yields the protein CASSLASSGASTTEAFF.